This T cell receptor beta chain was sequenced in a study of blood T cell repertoires in COVID-19. Study-level background: PBMCs, B-cell-depleted T cells, or T cells were the source of the cDNA or gDNA that made up the material.

The data were produced by immunoSEQ multiplex PCR, yet TCRdb's version contains in-frame clones alone and is incomplete. The top ten clones hold roughly 9.7% of a sample with about 180,000 clones, 80% to 90% of them seen once. J lost 4 bases, V lost 5 bases, and 6 bases had no gene match. Germline assignment: CDR1 SEHNR and CDR2 FQNEAQ (reference sequence). This CDR3 contains 15 residues. This chain joins TRBV7-9 and TRBJ1-4; 8 bases map to TRBD1. Sequencing input: peripheral blood. This TCR was sampled from a human donor with active or convalescent COVID-19. The donor label of this sample is uncertain. CDR3: CASSPRDRFNEKLFF. The CDR3 DNA follows: TGTGCCAGCAGCCCCAGGGACAGGTTTAATGAAAAACTGTTTTTT.